These 8 T cell receptor beta chains came from one sample sequenced in a study of blood T cell repertoires in COVID-19 (dated by TCRdb to 2019 to 2021). Library construction relied on the immunoSEQ multiplex PCR assay. TCRdb limited this immuneACCESS table to in-frame rearrangements with V and J called. A share of clones is missing; checked studies link under half to unresolved V genes, and the rest is unexplained. The table for this sample lists 300,000 to 400,000 clones; approximately 86% of them were counted only once. The top ten constitute 2.5% to 3.5% of the sample. Sequenced: peripheral blood. All receptors derive from a human donor in a cohort sampled during active COVID-19.

The V and J genes are TRBV5-1 and TRBJ2-7; a possible D gene is TRBD1 (6 bases). This CDR3 has 14 amino acids. Germline V gene data show CDR1 as SGHRS and CDR2 as YFSETQ. V shed 3 bases and J shed 2 bases, with 12 bases lying between them. Written as DNA, the CDR3 is TGCGCCAGCAGCTCATCCCAGGGGCCCTACGAGCAGTACTTC. Translated: CASSSSQGPYEQYF.

The V gene is TRBV4-2, the J gene TRBJ2-7; 11 bases agree with TRBD2. V lost 4 bases to trimming and J lost 1 base; unmatched junction nucleotides: 9. Germline CDR1 is LGHNA and CDR2 is YNFKEQ. This CDR3 is built from 17 residues. CDR3 sequence (DNA): TGTGCCAGCAGCCCCATACATACTAGCGGGGGTTCCTACGAGCAGTACTTC. Translation: CASSPIHTSGGSYEQYF.

The J gene is TRBJ2-2, the V gene TRBV19, with no clear D. Germline assignment: CDR1 LNHDA and CDR2 SQIVND (reference sequence). Trimming took 3 bases from V and 6 from J, leaving 14 bases between them. CDR3 length: 15 residues. The CDR3: CASSIEATRAGELFF. In nucleotides, the CDR3 is TGTGCCAGTAGTATCGAGGCTACCCGGGCCGGGGAGCTGTTTTTT.

This sequence joins TRBV7-2 and TRBJ2-7; no clear D. CDR1 and CDR2 (germline): SGHTA, FQGNSA. Between the trimmed V and J ends, which lost 5 bases and 0 bases, there was a span of 14 bases. This CDR3 region has 15 residues. In nucleotides, the CDR3 is TGTGCCAGCAGCCTCCCCGGTTCGGGCTCCTACGAGCAGTACTTC. Its translation: CASSLPGSGSYEQYF.

This chain connects TRBV4-2 to TRBJ2-6; D may be TRBD1 (5 bases). From germline, CDR1 is LGHNA and CDR2 YNFKEQ. With 4 bases removed from V and 0 bases from J, the gap between germline ends came to 10 bases. This CDR3 region has 16 residues. The CDR3 loop reads CASSLNQGSGANVLTF. The CDR3, as DNA: TGTGCCAGCAGCCTGAATCAGGGCTCTGGGGCCAACGTCCTGACTTTC.

The rearrangement uses TRBV5-6 and TRBJ1-5, with D tentatively TRBD1 (6 bases). The ends were cut back, 4 bases at V and 4 bases at J, with 15 bases in the middle. Germline V gene data show CDR1 as SGHDT and CDR2 as YYEEEE. The CDR3 extends over 15 amino acids. In DNA, the CDR3 is TGTGCCAGCAGCCCCCAGGGGTCCTTGAATCAGCCCCAGCATTTT. Amino acids: CASSPQGSLNQPQHF.

The CDR3 DNA follows: TGTGCCTGGTCGACAGGGGCCTACAATGAGCAGTTCTTC. It yields the protein CAWSTGAYNEQFF. The chain employs TRBV30 and TRBJ2-1; 8 bases are a match to TRBD1. Trimming at V came to 5 bases and at J to 2 bases, leaving 2 bases not matched to a gene. CDR3 length: 13 residues. Germline V lookup: CDR1 GTSNPN, CDR2 SVGIG (reference sequence). Combining the CDR3 with reference TRBV30 and TRBJ2-1 gives the whole variable domain SQTIHQWPATLVQPVGSPLSLECTVEGTSNPNLYWYRQAAGRGLQLLFYSVGIGQISSEVPQNLSASRPQDRQFILSSKKLLLSDSGFYLCAWSTGAYNEQFFGPGTRLTVL.

V is TRBV30 and J is TRBJ2-7, with D perhaps TRBD2 (5 bases). The CDR3 length is 13 residues. Trimming took 2 bases from V and 9 from J, leaving 17 bases between them. Per the germline V gene, CDR1 is GTSNPN and CDR2 is SVGIG (reference sequence). CDR3 bases: TGTGCCTGGAGTCGGGGTTCGGTTGCCCGGCAGTACTTC. It encodes CAWSRGSVARQYF.